The 27 T cell receptor beta chains reported below all come from one sample, sequenced in a study of cytotoxic CD8 clonotypes in ibrutinib-treated CLL. The table came from immunoSEQ multiplex PCR; TCRdb's copy has only in-frame clones and leaves some out. The sample carries more than 12,000 clones, 52% recorded once. The sequencing used PBMCs, collected at a 24-month disease-progression time point, from a patient treated with ibrutinib. All receptors come from a human donor with chronic lymphocytic leukemia.

The gene calls are TRBV19 and TRBJ1-5, with 10 bases that match TRBD1. J lost 2 bases, V lost 3 bases, and 1 base had no gene match. The CDR3 runs to 15 residues. Germline-derived CDR1 and CDR2 are LNHDA and SQIVND (reference sequence). This CDR3 is CASSMDRGGNQPQHF. The CDR3 bases are TGTGCCAGTAGTATGGACAGGGGGGGCAATCAGCCCCAGCATTTT.

The J gene is TRBJ2-1, the V gene TRBV30; the D gene is possibly TRBD2 (6 bases). The CDR3 is 13 amino acids. Germline CDR1 reads GTSNPN; CDR2 reads SVGIG (reference sequence). V was cut by 0 bases and J by 9 bases, with 12 bases left in between. The CDR3 DNA sequence: TGTGCCTGGAGTGTACTCGGCGGGGTTGAGCAGTTCTTC. This sequence encodes CAWSVLGGVEQFF.

The rearrangement joins TRBV7-6 to TRBJ1-1, with TRBD1 matching 8 bases. The CDR3 covers 14 residues. Germline loops: CDR1 SGHVS, CDR2 FNYEAQ. J was trimmed by 10 bases and V by 5 bases; bases with no gene match: 12. CDR3 in DNA: TGTGCCAGCAGCACGTCAAACAGGGGGGAGGGAGCTTTCTTT. Its translation is CASSTSNRGEGAFF.

V and J are TRBV27 and TRBJ2-3; 12 nucleotides align to TRBD2. There are 20 residues in the CDR3. The V and J ends lost 0 bases and 4 bases, in that order; junction bases with no gene match: 14. Germline values: CDR1 MNHEY, CDR2 SMNVEV (reference sequence). The CDR3 DNA is TGTGCCAGCAGTTTATCCCCACCCTACGAACTAGCGGGGGGACCAGATACGCAGTATTTT. This translates into CASSLSPPYELAGGPDTQYF.

The genes are TRBV4-1 and TRBJ2-7; tentatively, D is TRBD1 (5 bases). With 4 bases removed from V and 7 bases from J, the gap between germline ends came to 14 bases. CDR1 and CDR2 from the germline V gene are MGHRA and YSYEKL. The CDR3 is 13 amino acids. The CDR3 sequence: CASSPFGAGEQYF. CDR3 DNA: TGCGCCAGCAGCCCGTTTGGGGCCGGGGAGCAGTACTTC.

Relative to its sample, this clone is medium-sized. The V and J genes are TRBV7-6 and TRBJ2-7, with 8 bases aligning to TRBD2. The trim removed 5 bases at V and 5 bases at J, leaving 11 bases unmatched. This CDR3 spans 15 amino acids. Per germline, CDR1 SGHVS and CDR2 FNYEAQ. The DNA of the CDR3 is TGTGCCAGCAGCGTTGAGCGCGGCGGGGGGAACGAGCAGTACTTC. As protein: CASSVERGGGNEQYF.

This clone was observed a handful of times. The chain uses TRBV5-5 and TRBJ2-3; D may be TRBD2 (5 bases). From germline, CDR1 is SGHKS and CDR2 YYEKEE (reference sequence). Trimming took 7 bases from V and 2 from J, leaving 17 bases between them. The CDR3 is made up of 15 amino acids. CDR3 sequence reads: CASLATGSSTDTQYF. The CDR3 DNA reads as TGTGCCAGCCTCGCGACGGGGAGCTCCACAGATACGCAGTATTTT.

By proportion, this clone is medium-sized (0.01 to 0.1%). The chain couples TRBV7-6 to TRBJ2-7; 7 nucleotides agree with TRBD1. J lost 6 bases, V lost 3 bases, and 5 bases had no gene match. This CDR3 has 13 residues. Germline V gene data show CDR1 as SGHVS and CDR2 as FNYEAQ. The CDR3 region is CASSLDRYGEQYF. The CDR3 nucleotides are TGTGCCAGCAGCTTGGACAGGTACGGCGAGCAGTACTTC.

The CDR3 DNA follows: TGTGCCAGCAGTGAACCCGGGCCCCTGGAGCAGTACTTC. It translates to CASSEPGPLEQYF. This rearrangement joins TRBV6-1 to TRBJ2-7; D is ambiguous. Trimming took 2 bases from V and 7 from J, leaving 12 bases between them. Germline V gene data show CDR1 as MNHNS and CDR2 as SASEGT. The CDR3 covers 13 residues.

This clone has just a few counts. The chain links TRBV4-1 to TRBJ1-2; the D is unclear. Germline V gives CDR1 MGHRA, CDR2 YSYEKL. The CDR3 consists of 13 residues. Trimming shortened V by 4 bases and J by 8 bases, and 14 bases separated the two germline ends. This CDR3 reads CASSPIQLRGYTF. The CDR3 DNA follows: TGCGCCAGCAGCCCCATTCAACTGCGGGGCTACACCTTC.

V gene TRBV5-6 combines with J gene TRBJ2-5; 12 nucleotides agree with TRBD2. V lost 4 bases, J lost 7 bases, and 2 bases stayed unmatched. The V gene's germline CDR1 is SGHDT and CDR2 YYEEEE. This CDR3 contains 13 residues. The CDR3 sequence: CASSPGLAGTQYF. CDR3 in DNA: TGTGCCAGCAGCCCGGGACTAGCGGGGACCCAGTACTTC. The whole variable domain, filled in from reference TRBV5-6 and TRBJ2-5, reads DAGVTQSPTHLIKTRGQQVTLRCSPKSGHDTVSWYQQALGQGPQFIFQYYEEEERQRGNFPDRFSGHQFPNYSSELNVNALLLGDSALYLCASSPGLAGTQYFGPGTRLLVL.

This clone was seen only a few times. Here the CDR3 DNA reads TGCGCCAGTCATTATGGACAGGGACTGAGCGAGCAGTACTTC. Residues: CASHYGQGLSEQYF. The chain is built from TRBV10-2 and TRBJ2-7; TRBD1 agrees at 8 bases. After removal of 9 bases from V and 6 bases from J, the junction contained 13 bases not matched to a gene. The CDR3 is made up of 14 amino acids. Per the germline V gene, CDR1 is WSHSY and CDR2 is SAAADI.

This clone appeared a few times. The CDR3 DNA reads as TGCGCCAGCAGGCTAACAGGCGGGGCGTTGGTTGGGGCCAACGTCCTGACTTTC. This codes for CASRLTGGALVGANVLTF. This chain uses TRBV5-1 with TRBJ2-6, with D possibly matching TRBD2 (6 bases). Between the trimmed V and J ends, which lost 5 bases and 3 bases, there was a span of 21 bases. CDR3 length equals 18 residues. CDR1 SGHRS and CDR2 YFSETQ come from the germline V gene.

The chain has TRBV13 and TRBJ2-7; TRBD2 matches at 9 bases. V dropped 5 bases and J dropped 0; count of bases not matched to a gene: 5. CDR3 length: 15 amino acids. Germline values: CDR1 PRHDT, CDR2 FYEKMQ (reference sequence). This CDR3 is CASSGAGGGSYEQYF. The CDR3 region has the DNA TGTGCCAGCAGCGGAGCGGGGGGCGGCTCCTACGAGCAGTACTTC.

J is TRBJ2-1 and V is TRBV7-8; 15 bases align to TRBD2. Germline V lookup: CDR1 SGHVS, CDR2 FQNEAQ. CDR3 length: 19 amino acids. V trimming: 5 bases; J trimming: 0 bases; junction bases outside the gene matches: 8. As DNA, the CDR3 is TGTGCCAGCAGCCCCGGCGGACTAGCGGGGGGGCTCTCCTACAATGAGCAGTTCTTC. It encodes CASSPGGLAGGLSYNEQFF.

This rearrangement joins TRBV10-3 to TRBJ1-1; TRBD1 matches at 9 bases. J was trimmed by 2 bases and V by 4 bases; bases with no gene match: 5. There are 15 residues in the CDR3. Germline V lookup: CDR1 ENHRY, CDR2 SYGVKD. The CDR3 bases are TGTGCCATCAGTGGTAGAACAGGGGGCAACACTGAAGCTTTCTTT. Residues: CAISGRTGGNTEAFF.

With respect to this clone: Other DNA sequences within the sample encode an identical CDR3. The chain's CDR3 is CASSLGQGAVSTEAFF. The DNA for the CDR3 is TGCGCCAGCAGCCTGGGACAGGGGGCGGTCAGCACTGAAGCTTTCTTT. The chain has TRBV5-1 and TRBJ1-1; 12 nucleotides line up with TRBD1. Germline trimming cut 4 bases from V and 4 bases from J; bases unmatched to any gene: 8. The CDR3 spans 16 residues. Germline lookup yields CDR1 SGHRS and CDR2 YFSETQ.

The gene calls are TRBV27 and TRBJ1-6; 10 bases match TRBD1. Per germline, CDR1 MNHEY and CDR2 SMNVEV (reference sequence). V lost 8 bases and J lost 6; bases outside the gene matches: 1. The length of the CDR3 is 13 residues. The CDR3 DNA is TGTGCCAGCGGGACAGGGGTTAATTCACCCCTCCACTTT. It translates to CASGTGVNSPLHF.

The gene calls are TRBV10-1 and TRBJ1-2; a weak D match, TRBD1 (5 bases). Trimming took off 4 bases at V and 8 bases at J, with 17 bases between the two ends. The germline V gene has CDR1 WNHNN and CDR2 SYGVQD (reference sequence). The CDR3 totals 14 residues. The CDR3 sequence is CASSGDGRPGGYTF. The CDR3 bases are TGCGCCAGCAGTGGGGACGGACGCCCGGGGGGCTACACCTTC.

V gene TRBV2 combines with J gene TRBJ2-1, with 7 bases matching TRBD1. In germline, CDR1 is SNHLY, CDR2 FYNNEI. The CDR3 consists of 16 residues. V lost 6 bases to trimming and J lost 3 bases; unmatched junction nucleotides: 11. The CDR3 nucleotides are TGTGCCAGCAGCGTGAGTGCACAGGGGTTCTACAATGAGCAGTTCTTC. Translated: CASSVSAQGFYNEQFF. The full variable domain, in which reference TRBV2 and TRBJ2-1 provide the parts outside the CDR3, is EPEVTQTPSHQVTQMGQEVILRCVPISNHLYFYWYRQILGQKVEFLVSFYNNEISEKSEIFDDQFSVERPDGSNFTLKIRSTKLEDSAMYFCASSVSAQGFYNEQFFGPGTRLTVL.

This chain connects TRBV25-1 to TRBJ1-2, with D possibly matching TRBD1 (6 bases). The CDR3 spans 18 residues. The ends were cut back, 0 bases at V and 4 bases at J, with 21 bases in the middle. The germline V gene encodes CDR1 MGHDK and CDR2 SYGVNS. The CDR3 DNA is TGTGCCAGCAGTGAATACGGGGGGCAGGGAATCTTCTTCTATGGCTACACCTTC. Its translation is CASSEYGGQGIFFYGYTF.

This clone occurred a few times. The chain has TRBV7-9 and TRBJ1-1; possibly TRBD1 for D (5 bases). CDR3 length: 14 amino acids. Trimming cost V 1 base and J 4 bases, with 10 bases left between them. Per germline, CDR1 SEHNR and CDR2 FQNEAQ (reference sequence). The CDR3 is CASSLEFRGTEAFF. CDR3 in DNA: TGTGCCAGCAGCTTAGAATTTAGGGGCACTGAAGCTTTCTTT.

This chain connects TRBV9 to TRBJ2-1; D perhaps matches TRBD2 (6 bases). The CDR3 sequence is 15 residues long. Deletions cut 0 bases from V and 0 bases from J, with 7 bases between. Germline V gene lookup returns CDR1 SGDLS and CDR2 YYNGEE. CDR3 bases: TGTGCCAGCAGCGTAGCGGGACTCTCCTACAATGAGCAGTTCTTC. This gives the protein CASSVAGLSYNEQFF.

The chain couples TRBV19 to TRBJ1-1; maybe TRBD1 (6 bases). Germline lookup yields CDR1 LNHDA and CDR2 SQIVND (reference sequence). The CDR3 has 12 residues. V was cut by 5 bases and J by 9 bases, with 13 bases left in between. The CDR3 loop reads CASSPTGTKAFF. CDR3 coding DNA: TGTGCCAGTAGTCCGACCGGGACAAAAGCTTTCTTT.

The rearrangement uses TRBV5-5 and TRBJ1-5, with TRBD1 as a possible D gene (5 bases). The length of the CDR3 is 16 residues. V gave up 0 bases and J gave up 11 bases, with 21 bases separating them. The germline V gene encodes CDR1 SGHKS and CDR2 YYEKEE (reference sequence). The CDR3 reads CASSLGETDWGTAQHF. The CDR3 nucleotides are TGTGCCAGCAGCTTGGGGGAGACAGACTGGGGAACGGCCCAGCATTTT.

The chain couples TRBV5-4 to TRBJ1-2; tentative D call: TRBD1 (6 bases). Trimming pared 3 bases from V and 3 bases from J, leaving 12 bases between. This CDR3 contains 14 residues. From germline, CDR1 is SGHNT and CDR2 YYREEE (reference sequence). CDR3 nucleotides: TGTGCCAGCAGCTGGGACGGACAGTACTATGGCTACACCTTC. Protein: CASSWDGQYYGYTF.

This sequence joins TRBV7-9 and TRBJ1-5; the D is unclear. Trimming removed 5 bases from V and 3 bases from J, with 8 bases in between. Germline CDR1 is SEHNR and CDR2 is FQNEAQ (reference sequence). The CDR3 has 13 residues. The chain's CDR3 is CASSAGYNQPQHF. CDR3 in DNA: TGTGCCAGCAGCGCGGGGTACAATCAGCCCCAGCATTTT. The entire variable domain, with the rest obtained from reference TRBV7-9 and TRBJ1-5, is as follows: DTGVSQNPRHKITKRGQNVTFRCDPISEHNRLYWYRQTLGQGPEFLTYFQNEAQLEKSRLLSDRFSAERPKGSFSTLEIQRTEQGDSAMYLCASSAGYNQPQHFGDGTRLSIL.